This T cell receptor beta chain was recovered during a study of CD8+CD57+ T cells in acquired aplastic anemia. Turning to the study itself: Mean read depth for CD4+ cells from healthy donors was around 11 million. Whole-study results and caveats: Overlapping CD8+ CDR3 repertoires of patients and controls contained nearly 30 shared sequences. With respect to CD8+ Simpson's diversity, patients and controls did not differ significantly.

Germline-derived CDR1 and CDR2 are KGHSH and LQKENI. There are 15 residues in the CDR3. V gave up 0 bases and J gave up 2 bases, with 10 bases separating them. There are a few counts of this clonotype. What it binds is unknown. CDR3 and TCR beta VDJ profiling relied on genomic DNA as the template. TCRdb re-called the reads through MiXCR, storing one row per CDR3 protein. Of some 130,000 distinct CDR3 sequences listed, roughly two fifths are singletons. V usage is TRBV18 and J usage is TRBJ1-1; no definite D call. The sequenced sample consisted of sorted CD4+, CD8+, or CD8+CD57+ T cells (not recorded which) from PBMCs. The clonotype comes from a human donor in good health, serving as a control. CDR3 loop: CASSPPTIGNTEAFF. The CDR3 DNA reads TGTGCCAGCTCACCACCGACGATAGGTAACACTGAAGCTTTCTTT. The complete variable domain, with remaining parts taken from reference TRBV18 and TRBJ1-1, reads NAGVMQNPRHLVRRRGQEARLRCSPMKGHSHVYWYRQLPEEGLKFMVYLQKENIIDESGMPKERFSAEFPKEGPSILRIQQVVRGDSAAYFCASSPPTIGNTEAFFGQGTRLTVV.